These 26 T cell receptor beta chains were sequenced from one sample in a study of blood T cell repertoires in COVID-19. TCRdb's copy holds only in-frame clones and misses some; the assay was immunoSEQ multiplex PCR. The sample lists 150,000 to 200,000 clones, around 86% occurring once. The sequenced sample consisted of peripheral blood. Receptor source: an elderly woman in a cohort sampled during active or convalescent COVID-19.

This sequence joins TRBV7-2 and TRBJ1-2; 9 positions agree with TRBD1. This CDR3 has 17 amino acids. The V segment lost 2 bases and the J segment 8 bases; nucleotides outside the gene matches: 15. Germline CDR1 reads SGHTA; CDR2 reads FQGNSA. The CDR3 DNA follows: TGTGCCAGCAGCTTATGGGGGGACCACAGGGGGCGAGGAGGCTACACCTTC. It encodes CASSLWGDHRGRGGYTF.

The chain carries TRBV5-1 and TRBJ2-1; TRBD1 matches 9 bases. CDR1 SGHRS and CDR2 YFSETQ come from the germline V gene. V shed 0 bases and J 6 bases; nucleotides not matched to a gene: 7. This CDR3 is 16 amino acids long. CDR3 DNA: TGCGCCAGCAGCTTGGGGGGACAGGGAGGCATCAATGAGCAGTTCTTC. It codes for CASSLGGQGGINEQFF.

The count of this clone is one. The CDR3 loop is CASSVAPGGGNEKLFF. The CDR3 DNA sequence: TGTGCCAGCAGCGTAGCTCCGGGCGGAGGCAATGAAAAACTGTTTTTT. V is TRBV9 and J is TRBJ1-4; D call uncertain. There are 16 residues in the CDR3. CDR1 and CDR2 from the germline V gene are SGDLS and YYNGEE. The germline V and J ends were trimmed by 0 bases and 5 bases, with 14 bases remaining between them.

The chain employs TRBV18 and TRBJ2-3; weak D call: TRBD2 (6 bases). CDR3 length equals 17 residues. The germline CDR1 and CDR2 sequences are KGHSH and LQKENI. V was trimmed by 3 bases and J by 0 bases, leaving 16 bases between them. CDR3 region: CASSPPEYGRSTDTQYF. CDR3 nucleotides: TGTGCCAGCTCACCTCCTGAGTACGGGAGAAGCACAGATACGCAGTATTTT.

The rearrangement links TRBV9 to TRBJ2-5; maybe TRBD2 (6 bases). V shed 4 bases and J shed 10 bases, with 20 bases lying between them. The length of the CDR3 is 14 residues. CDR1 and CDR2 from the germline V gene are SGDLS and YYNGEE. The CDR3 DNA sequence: TGTGCCAGCAGCCTTGGAGGGAGGCTGGGGGACCAGTACTTC. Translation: CASSLGGRLGDQYF.

For the CDR3, the DNA is TGTGCCGCAAGAGGGTCGGGGAACTATGGCTACACCTTC. It translates to CAARGSGNYGYTF. The chain carries TRBV19 and TRBJ1-2; D is ambiguous. The ends were cut back, 11 bases at V and 2 bases at J, with 15 bases in the middle. Germline values: CDR1 LNHDA, CDR2 SQIVND (reference sequence). This CDR3 has 13 amino acids. Complete variable domain (other parts from reference TRBV19 and TRBJ1-2): DGGITQSPKYLFRKEGQNVTLSCEQNLNHDAMYWYRQDPGQGLRLIYYSQIVNDFQKGDIAEGYSVSREKKESFPLTVTSAQKNPTAFYLCAARGSGNYGYTFGSGTRLTVV.

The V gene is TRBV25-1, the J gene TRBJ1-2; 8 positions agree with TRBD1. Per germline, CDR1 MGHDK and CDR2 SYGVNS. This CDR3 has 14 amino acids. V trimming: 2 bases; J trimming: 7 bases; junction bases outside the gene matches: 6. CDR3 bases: TGTGCCAGCAGTGAAGCAGGGGGCGCGGGTGGCTACACCTTC. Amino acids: CASSEAGGAGGYTF.

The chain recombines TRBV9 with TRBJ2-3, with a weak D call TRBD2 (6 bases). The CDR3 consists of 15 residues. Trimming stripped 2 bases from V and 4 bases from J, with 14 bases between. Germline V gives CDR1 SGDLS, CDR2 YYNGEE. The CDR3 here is CASSVAGTPADTQYF. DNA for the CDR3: TGTGCCAGCAGCGTTGCCGGGACTCCGGCAGATACGCAGTATTTT.

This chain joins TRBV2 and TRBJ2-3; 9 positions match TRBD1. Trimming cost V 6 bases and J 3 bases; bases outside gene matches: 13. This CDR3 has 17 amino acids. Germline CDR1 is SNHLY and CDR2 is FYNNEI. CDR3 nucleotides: TGTGCCAGCAGCTACAGGGACAGGGTGGTGAGAACAGATACGCAGTATTTT. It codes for CASSYRDRVVRTDTQYF. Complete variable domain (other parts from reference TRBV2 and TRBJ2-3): EPEVTQTPSHQVTQMGQEVILRCVPISNHLYFYWYRQILGQKVEFLVSFYNNEISEKSEIFDDQFSVERPDGSNFTLKIRSTKLEDSAMYFCASSYRDRVVRTDTQYFGPGTRLTVL.

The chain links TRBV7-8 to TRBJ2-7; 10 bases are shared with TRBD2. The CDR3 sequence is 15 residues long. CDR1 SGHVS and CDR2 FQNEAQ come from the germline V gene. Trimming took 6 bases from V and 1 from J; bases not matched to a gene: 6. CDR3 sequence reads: CASRPTSGRSYEQYV. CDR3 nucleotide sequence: TGTGCCAGCAGACCGACTAGCGGGCGATCCTACGAGCAGTACGTC.

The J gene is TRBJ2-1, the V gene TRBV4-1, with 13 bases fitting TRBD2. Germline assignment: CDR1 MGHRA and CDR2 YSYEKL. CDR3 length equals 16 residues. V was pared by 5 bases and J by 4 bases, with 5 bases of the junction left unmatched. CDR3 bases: TGCGCCAGCAGCGAGGGACTAGCGGGGTTTTACAATGAGCAGTTCTTC. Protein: CASSEGLAGFYNEQFF.

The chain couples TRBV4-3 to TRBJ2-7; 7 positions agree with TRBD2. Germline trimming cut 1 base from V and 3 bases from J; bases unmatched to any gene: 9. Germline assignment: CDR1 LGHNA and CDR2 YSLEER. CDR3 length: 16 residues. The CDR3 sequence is CASSQGSGGFNYEQYF. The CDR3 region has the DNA TGCGCCAGCAGCCAAGGATCGGGGGGATTCAACTACGAGCAGTACTTC.

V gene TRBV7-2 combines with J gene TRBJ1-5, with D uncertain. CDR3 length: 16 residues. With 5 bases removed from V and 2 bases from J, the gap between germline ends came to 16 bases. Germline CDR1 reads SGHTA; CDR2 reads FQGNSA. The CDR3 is CASSRRYRQGNQPQHF. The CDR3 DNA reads TGTGCCAGCAGCAGACGCTATCGGCAGGGCAATCAGCCCCAGCATTTT.

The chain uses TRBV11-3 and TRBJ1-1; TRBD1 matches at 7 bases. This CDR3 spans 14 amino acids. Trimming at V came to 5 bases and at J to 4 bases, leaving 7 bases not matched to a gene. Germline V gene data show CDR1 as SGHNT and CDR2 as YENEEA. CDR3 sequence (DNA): TGTGCCAGCAGCACCGACAGGGTCTCCACTGAAGCTTTCTTT. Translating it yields CASSTDRVSTEAFF. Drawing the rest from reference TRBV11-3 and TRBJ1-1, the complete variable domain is EAGVVQSPRYKIIEKKQPVAFWCNPISGHNTLYWYLQNLGQGPELLIRYENEEAVDDSQLPKDRFSAERLKGVDSTLKIQPAELGDSAVYLCASSTDRVSTEAFFGQGTRLTVV.

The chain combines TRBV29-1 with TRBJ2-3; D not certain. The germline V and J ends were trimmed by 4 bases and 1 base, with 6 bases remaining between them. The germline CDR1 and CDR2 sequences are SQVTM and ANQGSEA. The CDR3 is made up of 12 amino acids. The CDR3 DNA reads TGCAGCGTTGTAGGAGGCACAGATACGCAGTATTTT. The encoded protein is CSVVGGTDTQYF.

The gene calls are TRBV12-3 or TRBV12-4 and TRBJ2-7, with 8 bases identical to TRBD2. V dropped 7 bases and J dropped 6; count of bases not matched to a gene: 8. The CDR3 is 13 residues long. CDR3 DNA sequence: TGTGCCAGCACTCACGGGGGGGGAGGCGAGCAGTACTTC. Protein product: CASTHGGGGEQYF.

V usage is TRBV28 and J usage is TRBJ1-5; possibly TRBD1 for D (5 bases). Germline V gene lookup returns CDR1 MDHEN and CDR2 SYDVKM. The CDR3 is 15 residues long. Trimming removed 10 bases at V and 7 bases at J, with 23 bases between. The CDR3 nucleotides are TGTGCCACCACCCCGCCGACAGTCTTCGGACAGCCCCAGCATTTT. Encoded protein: CATTPPTVFGQPQHF.

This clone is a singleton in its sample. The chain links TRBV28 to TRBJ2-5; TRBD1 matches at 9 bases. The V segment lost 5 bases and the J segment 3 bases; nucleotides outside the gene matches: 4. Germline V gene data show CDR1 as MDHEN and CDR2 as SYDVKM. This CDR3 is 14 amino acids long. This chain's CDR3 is CASSPRDREETQYF. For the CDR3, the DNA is TGTGCCAGCAGTCCAAGGGACAGGGAAGAGACCCAGTACTTC.

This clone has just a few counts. The CDR3 DNA sequence: TGTGCCAGCAGCCAACGTCCCGACATTAACTATGGCTACACCTTC. Protein product: CASSQRPDINYGYTF. This chain connects TRBV5-5 to TRBJ1-2; D unclear. This CDR3 region has 15 residues. Trimming removed 4 bases at V and 1 base at J, with 14 bases between. Germline V gene data show CDR1 as SGHKS and CDR2 as YYEKEE (reference sequence). The complete variable domain, with remaining parts taken from reference TRBV5-5 and TRBJ1-2, reads DAGVTQSPTHLIKTRGQQVTLRCSPISGHKSVSWYQQVLGQGPQFIFQYYEKEERGRGNFPDRFSARQFPNYSSELNVNALLLGDSALYLCASSQRPDINYGYTFGSGTRLTVV.

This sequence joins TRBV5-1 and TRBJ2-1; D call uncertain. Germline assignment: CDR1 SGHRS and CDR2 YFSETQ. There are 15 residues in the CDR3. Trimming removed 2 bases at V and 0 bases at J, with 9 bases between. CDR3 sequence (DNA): TGCGCCAGCAGCTTTGCGACTGCCTCCTACAATGAGCAGTTCTTC. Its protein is CASSFATASYNEQFF.

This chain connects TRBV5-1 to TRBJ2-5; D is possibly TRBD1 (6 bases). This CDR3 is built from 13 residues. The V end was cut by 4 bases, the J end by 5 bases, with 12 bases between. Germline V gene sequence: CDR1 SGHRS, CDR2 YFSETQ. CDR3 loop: CASSGGGGETQYF. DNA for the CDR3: TGCGCCAGCAGCGGTGGGGGCGGGGAGACCCAGTACTTC.

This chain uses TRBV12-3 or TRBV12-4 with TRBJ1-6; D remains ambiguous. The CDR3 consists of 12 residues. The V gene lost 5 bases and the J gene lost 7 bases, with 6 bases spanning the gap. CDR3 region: CASSTTNSPLHF. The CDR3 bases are TGTGCCAGCAGTACCACAAATTCACCCCTCCACTTT.

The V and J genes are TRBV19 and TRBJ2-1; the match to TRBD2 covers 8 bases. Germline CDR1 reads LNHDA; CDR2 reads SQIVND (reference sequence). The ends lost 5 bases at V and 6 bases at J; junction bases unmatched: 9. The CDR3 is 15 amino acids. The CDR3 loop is CASSPGTRIFNEQFF. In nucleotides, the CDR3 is TGTGCCAGTAGTCCCGGGACTAGAATCTTCAATGAGCAGTTCTTC.

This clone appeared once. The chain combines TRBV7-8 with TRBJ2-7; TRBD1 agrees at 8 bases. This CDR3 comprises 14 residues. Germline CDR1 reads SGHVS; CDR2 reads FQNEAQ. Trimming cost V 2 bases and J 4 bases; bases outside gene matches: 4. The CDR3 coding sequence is TGTGCCAGCAGCTTAAACAGGGGGGCGTACGAGCAGTACTTC. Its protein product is CASSLNRGAYEQYF.

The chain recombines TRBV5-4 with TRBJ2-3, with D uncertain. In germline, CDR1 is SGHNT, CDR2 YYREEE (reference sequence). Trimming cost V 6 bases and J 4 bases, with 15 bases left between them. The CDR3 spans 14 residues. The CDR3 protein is CASNQMASPDTQYF. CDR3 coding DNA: TGTGCCAGCAACCAAATGGCATCCCCAGATACGCAGTATTTT.

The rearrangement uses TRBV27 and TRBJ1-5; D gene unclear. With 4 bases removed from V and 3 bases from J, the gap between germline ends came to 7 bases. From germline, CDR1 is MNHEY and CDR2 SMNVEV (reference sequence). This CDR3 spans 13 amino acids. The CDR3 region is CASSSHNNQPQHF. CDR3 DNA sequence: TGTGCCAGCAGTTCCCACAACAATCAGCCCCAGCATTTT.